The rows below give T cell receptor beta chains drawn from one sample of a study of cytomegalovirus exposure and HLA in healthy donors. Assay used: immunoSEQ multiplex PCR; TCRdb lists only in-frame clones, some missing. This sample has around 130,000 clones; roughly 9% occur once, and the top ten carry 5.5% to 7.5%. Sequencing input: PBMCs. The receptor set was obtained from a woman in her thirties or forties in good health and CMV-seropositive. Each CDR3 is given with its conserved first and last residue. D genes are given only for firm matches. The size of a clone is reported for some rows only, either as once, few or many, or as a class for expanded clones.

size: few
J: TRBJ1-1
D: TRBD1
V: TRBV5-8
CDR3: CASSLSGTGNTEAFF
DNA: TGTGCCAGCAGCTTAAGTGGGACAGGGAACACTGAAGCTTTCTTT

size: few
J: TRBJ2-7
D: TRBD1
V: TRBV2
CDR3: CASSSTPGTEFGVYEQYF
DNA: TGTGCCAGCAGTTCAACTCCCGGGACAGAGTTTGGAGTTTACGAGCAGTACTTC

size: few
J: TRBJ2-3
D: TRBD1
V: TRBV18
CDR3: CASSLDRGDTQYF
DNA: TGTGCCAGCTCGCTTGACAGGGGAGATACGCAGTATTTT

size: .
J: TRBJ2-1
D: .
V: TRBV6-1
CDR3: CASSEEILAQPDNEQFF
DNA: TGTGCCAGCAGTGAAGAGATCCTAGCGCAACCTGACAATGAGCAGTTCTTC

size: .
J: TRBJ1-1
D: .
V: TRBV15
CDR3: CATSRRRSQGLLDTEAFF
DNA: TGTGCCACCAGCCGACGCCGATCCCAGGGGCTGTTGGATACTGAAGCTTTCTTT

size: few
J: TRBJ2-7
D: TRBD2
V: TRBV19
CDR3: CASSIATTYQRGGGYEQYF
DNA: TGTGCCAGTAGTATAGCCACGACTTACCAGCGGGGGGGCGGCTACGAGCAGTACTTC

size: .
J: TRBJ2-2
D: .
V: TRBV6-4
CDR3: CASSSVATGELFF
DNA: TGTGCCAGCAGTAGCGTAGCGACCGGGGAGCTGTTTTTT

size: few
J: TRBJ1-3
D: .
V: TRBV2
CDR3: CASRTGPSNTIYF
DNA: TGTGCCAGCAGGACAGGTCCAAGCAACACCATATATTTT

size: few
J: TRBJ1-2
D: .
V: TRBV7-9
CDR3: CASSLSGTLGYTF
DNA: TGTGCCAGCAGTTTATCCGGGACTTTGGGCTACACCTTC

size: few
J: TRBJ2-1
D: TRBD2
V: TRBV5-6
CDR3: CASSLLAGGPSSYNEQFF
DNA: TGTGCCAGCAGCCTACTAGCGGGGGGCCCTAGCTCCTACAATGAGCAGTTCTTC

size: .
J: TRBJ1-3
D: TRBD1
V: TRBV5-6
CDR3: CASSFPSGGISGNTIYF
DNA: TGTGCCAGCAGCTTCCCTTCAGGGGGCATCTCTGGAAACACCATATATTTT

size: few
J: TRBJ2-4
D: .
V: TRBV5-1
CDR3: CASAPGNHINIQYF
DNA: TGCGCCAGCGCCCCAGGGAACCATATAAACATTCAGTACTTC

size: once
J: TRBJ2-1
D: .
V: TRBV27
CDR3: CASSLRGNEQFF
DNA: TGTGCCAGCAGTTTAAGGGGGAATGAGCAGTTCTTC

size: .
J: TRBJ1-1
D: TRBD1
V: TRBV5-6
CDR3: CASSWGQGMAEAFF
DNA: TGTGCCAGCAGCTGGGGACAGGGGATGGCTGAAGCTTTCTTT

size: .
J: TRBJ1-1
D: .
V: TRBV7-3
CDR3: CASSLSSGNTEAFF
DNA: TGTGCCAGCAGCTTGTCGTCCGGGAACACTGAAGCTTTCTTT

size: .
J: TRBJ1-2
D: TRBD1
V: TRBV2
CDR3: CASRGQETNGYTF
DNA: TGTGCCAGCAGGGGACAGGAGACGAATGGCTACACCTTC

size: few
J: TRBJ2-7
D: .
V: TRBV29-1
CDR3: CSVVSRDTSSYEQYF
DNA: TGCAGCGTAGTTTCCCGGGACACGAGCTCCTACGAGCAGTACTTC

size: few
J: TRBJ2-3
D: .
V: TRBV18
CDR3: CASSPPGASTDTQYF
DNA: TGTGCCAGCTCACCACCAGGAGCTAGCACAGATACGCAGTATTTT

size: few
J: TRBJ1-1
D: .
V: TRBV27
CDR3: CASSRPAAEAFF
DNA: TGTGCCAGCAGTCGACCGGCGGCTGAAGCTTTCTTT

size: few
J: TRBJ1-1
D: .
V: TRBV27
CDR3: CASWRGVTEAFF
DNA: TGTGCCAGTTGGAGGGGTGTCACTGAAGCTTTCTTT

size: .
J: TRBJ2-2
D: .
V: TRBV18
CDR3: CASSPSAGTGELFF
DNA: TGTGCCAGCTCACCGTCGGCGGGCACCGGGGAGCTGTTTTTT

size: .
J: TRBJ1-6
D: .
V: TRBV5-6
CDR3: CASSIERGTGVRMAPLHF
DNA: TGTGCCAGCAGCATAGAAAGGGGGACGGGCGTGAGGATGGCACCCCTCCACTTT

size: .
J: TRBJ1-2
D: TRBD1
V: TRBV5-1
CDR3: CASSSPDREGGYGYTF
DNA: TGCGCCAGCAGCTCGCCGGACAGGGAGGGGGGATATGGCTACACCTTC

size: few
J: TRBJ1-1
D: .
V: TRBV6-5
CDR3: CASSVKDRMNTEAFF
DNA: TGTGCCAGCAGTGTAAAGGACAGAATGAACACTGAAGCTTTCTTT

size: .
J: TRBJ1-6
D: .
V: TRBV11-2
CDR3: CASSLGTSLYSPLHF
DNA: TGTGCCAGCAGCTTAGGGACAAGTCTTTATTCACCCCTCCACTTT

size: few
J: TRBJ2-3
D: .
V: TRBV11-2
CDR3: CASSPQTGRWTDTQYF
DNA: TGTGCCAGCAGCCCCCAGACAGGGAGGTGGACAGATACGCAGTATTTT

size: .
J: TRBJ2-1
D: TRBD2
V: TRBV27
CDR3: CASSSSLAGGYNEQFF
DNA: TGTGCCAGCAGTTCCTCACTAGCGGGGGGGTACAATGAGCAGTTCTTC

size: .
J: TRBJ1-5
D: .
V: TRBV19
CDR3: CASSIILGGFNQPQHF
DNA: TGTGCCAGTAGTATAATTTTAGGGGGATTCAATCAGCCCCAGCATTTT

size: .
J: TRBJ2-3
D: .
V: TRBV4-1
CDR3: CASSRLRTPTDTQYF
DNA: TGCGCCAGCAGCCGCCTCCGTACTCCCACAGATACGCAGTATTTT

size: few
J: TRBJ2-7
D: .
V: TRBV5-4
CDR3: CASSPPRGLEQYF
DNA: TGTGCCAGCAGCCCCCCGCGTGGGCTCGAGCAGTACTTC

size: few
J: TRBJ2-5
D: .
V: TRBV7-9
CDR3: CASSLADQETQYF
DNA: TGTGCCAGCAGCTTGGCGGATCAAGAGACCCAGTACTTC